This T cell receptor (beta chain) came from a study of beta chain features in type 1 diabetes. Turning to the study itself: Patients and healthy donors were similar in age, gender and cell yields. Study conclusions and caveats: The naive, central memory and Treg TCRB repertoires looked more alike in patients than they did in healthy donors. PCR could preferentially amplify shorter templates, alike in patients and controls.

Staining for CD45RO/CCR7/CD25/CD127/CD95/CD27 allowed sorting of CD4+ naive, central memory, regulatory and stem cell-like memory cells. Between the trimmed V and J ends, which lost 5 bases and 2 bases, there was a span of 12 bases. Germline values: CDR1 SQVTM, CDR2 ANQGSEA. The CDR3 has 14 residues. Since all of the isolated RNA was reverse transcribed, expressed TCRB transcripts were what got sequenced. Assay used: immunoSEQ multiplex PCR; TCRdb lists only in-frame clones, some missing. The sample lists 200,000 to 300,000 clones; 55% to 70% were seen once. Notes on this clone: Antigen unknown.

This sequence joins TRBV29-1 and TRBJ2-2, with a possible D match to TRBD1 (6 bases). This clonotype was sampled from a man aged 25-45 years in good health. Sequencing was performed on naive CD4+ T cells from blood. The CDR3 sequence is CSVSSGTNTGELFF. The CDR3 bases are TGCAGCGTTTCATCAGGGACAAACACCGGGGAGCTGTTTTTT.